This entry features one T cell receptor beta chain sequence. Its target is not known. This sample was taken from a study of T cell responses to AZD1222 COVID-19 vaccine. The study's findings and limits: Repertoire sampling was restricted to post-peak T cell response timepoints. It should be noted that donors were predominantly white British and more often female, and clonal diversity was possibly underestimated. Spike-specific TCR breadth and depth were elevated following two AZD1222 doses. Nearly half of spike-specific TCRs reportedly target unmutated variant regions.

The assay was immunoSEQ multiplex PCR, and TCRdb's table has in-frame clones only and misses some. The sample lists about 99,000 clones; around 90% were seen once. This receptor was identified in an adult in good health. This sample comprised peripheral blood, obtained on day 0 of AZD1222 vaccination.

The CDR3 protein is CASSGGGRTQYF. The CDR3 region has the DNA TGTGCCAGCAGCGGCGGGGGGAGAACGCAGTATTTT. The chain couples TRBV7-9 to TRBJ2-3, with TRBD2 matching over 8 bases. Germline loops: CDR1 SEHNR, CDR2 FQNEAQ (reference sequence). V shed 5 bases, J shed 9 bases, and the junction held 4 bases outside the gene matches. The CDR3 totals 12 residues.